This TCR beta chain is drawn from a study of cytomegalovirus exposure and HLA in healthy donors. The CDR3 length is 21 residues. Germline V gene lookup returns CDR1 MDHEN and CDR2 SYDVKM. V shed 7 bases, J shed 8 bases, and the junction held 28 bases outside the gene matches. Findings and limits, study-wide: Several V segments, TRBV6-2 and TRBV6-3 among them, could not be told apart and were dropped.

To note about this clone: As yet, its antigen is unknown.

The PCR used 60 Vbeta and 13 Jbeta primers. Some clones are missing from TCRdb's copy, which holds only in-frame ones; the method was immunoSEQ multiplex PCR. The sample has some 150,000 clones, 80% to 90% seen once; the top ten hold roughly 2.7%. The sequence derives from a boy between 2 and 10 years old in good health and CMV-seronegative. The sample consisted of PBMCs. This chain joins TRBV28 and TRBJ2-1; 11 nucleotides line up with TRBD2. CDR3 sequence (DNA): TGTGCCAGCAAAAGCGGGGATGATACTAGCGGGAGATGGGGGGTGGTTGATGAGCAGTTCTTC. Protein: CASKSGDDTSGRWGVVDEQFF.